Below are 26 T cell receptor beta chains sequenced from a single sample in a study of shared clonotypes between healthy human individuals. TCRdb keeps only in-frame clones here, not all; method: immunoSEQ multiplex PCR. Here the sample spans approximately 470,000 clones, approximately 81% being singletons. The sample was PBMCs. These receptors all stem from a woman in her thirties or forties in good health. Some clones in this sample may be carry-over from other donors' samples.

The chain links TRBV19 to TRBJ2-7; 8 nucleotides align to TRBD2. Losses at the gene ends were 1 base for V and 0 bases for J; bases not matched to a gene: 2. This CDR3 is built from 15 residues. Per the germline V gene, CDR1 is LNHDA and CDR2 is SQIVND (reference sequence). CDR3 protein: CASSIGTSFSYEQYF. The CDR3 DNA reads TGTGCCAGTAGTATAGGGACTAGCTTCTCCTACGAGCAGTACTTC. Using reference TRBV19 and TRBJ2-7 for the parts outside the CDR3, the full variable domain is DGGITQSPKYLFRKEGQNVTLSCEQNLNHDAMYWYRQDPGQGLRLIYYSQIVNDFQKGDIAEGYSVSREKKESFPLTVTSAQKNPTAFYLCASSIGTSFSYEQYFGPGTRLTVT.

The chain employs TRBV18 and TRBJ1-5; possibly TRBD1 for D (6 bases). V gave up 1 base and J gave up 1 base, with 11 bases separating them. Germline V gene sequence: CDR1 KGHSH, CDR2 LQKENI. CDR3 size: 16 residues. As DNA, the CDR3 is TGTGCCAGCTCACCACGGACAGCCTCAAGCAATCAGCCCCAGCATTTT. It encodes CASSPRTASSNQPQHF.

The chain links TRBV6-5 to TRBJ1-1, with 9 bases identical to TRBD1. CDR1 MNHEY and CDR2 SVGAGI come from the germline V gene. The CDR3 has 13 residues. Trimming took 7 bases from V and 6 from J; bases not matched to a gene: 6. CDR3 nucleotide sequence: TGTGCCAGCAAGAGGGACAGGGCGGCTGAAGCTTTCTTT. It translates to CASKRDRAAEAFF.

This clone was seen a few times. This CDR3 reads CASSLAGTGRYGYTF. CDR3 DNA sequence: TGTGCCAGCAGCTTAGCCGGGACAGGCAGATATGGCTACACCTTC. The chain recombines TRBV7-2 with TRBJ1-2, with 8 bases aligning to TRBD1. Germline V CDR1 and CDR2: SGHTA, FQGNSA. The CDR3 spans 15 residues. Germline trimming cut 0 bases from V and 5 bases from J; bases unmatched to any gene: 5.

This chain uses TRBV5-4 with TRBJ2-1; 10 bases align to TRBD2. The ends lost 3 bases at V and 6 bases at J; junction bases unmatched: 9. Germline assignment: CDR1 SGHNT and CDR2 YYREEE (reference sequence). The CDR3 covers 16 residues. The CDR3 reads CASSSKAGGPFNEQFF. The CDR3 region has the DNA TGTGCCAGCAGCTCAAAAGCGGGAGGGCCATTCAATGAGCAGTTCTTC.

The CDR3 bases are TGTGCCAGCAGTGACGACCCGGTGGAGACCCAGTACTTC. Amino acids: CASSDDPVETQYF. The chain recombines TRBV6-1 with TRBJ2-5; D is unresolved. V lost 3 bases to trimming and J lost 5 bases, with 10 bases between them. The CDR3 loop spans 13 amino acids. Germline V lookup: CDR1 MNHNS, CDR2 SASEGT.

This clone has just a few counts. The V gene is TRBV7-8, the J gene TRBJ1-5; 12 bases map to TRBD1. This CDR3 comprises 17 residues. The ends lost 5 bases at V and 3 bases at J; junction bases unmatched: 8. Germline V gene data show CDR1 as SGHVS and CDR2 as FQNEAQ. This CDR3 is CASSLSWDRGPNQPQHF. The CDR3 DNA is TGTGCCAGCAGCCTTAGCTGGGACAGGGGGCCCAATCAGCCCCAGCATTTT.

Worth noting for this clone: Only one base separates this from a far larger clonotype, so it likely reflects a read error. The rearrangement links TRBV30 to TRBJ2-7; TRBD1 matches at 8 bases. J was trimmed by 4 bases and V by 5 bases; bases with no gene match: 13. Germline V lookup: CDR1 GTSNPN, CDR2 SVGIG (reference sequence). The CDR3 runs 15 residues. CDR3 sequence: CAWVSLQGAFYEQYF. The CDR3 DNA reads as TGTGCCTGGGTATCCCTGCAGGGGGCTTTTTACGAGCAGTACTTC.

The gene calls are TRBV9 and TRBJ2-3, with 8 positions matching TRBD1. The CDR3 sequence is 16 residues long. From germline, CDR1 is SGDLS and CDR2 YYNGEE. The V gene end was trimmed by 4 bases and the J gene end by 3 bases; junction bases not matched to a gene: 10. The CDR3: CASSLTPGQATDTQYF. In DNA, the CDR3 is TGTGCCAGCAGCCTCACCCCGGGACAGGCAACAGATACGCAGTATTTT.

This clone was recorded once. A far larger clone is one base from this, pointing to a likely read error. The chain has TRBV29-1 and TRBJ2-7, with D possibly TRBD2 on 6 matching bases. Germline V gene data show CDR1 as SQVTM and CDR2 as ANQGSEA. This CDR3 comprises 12 residues. The CDR3 here is CSVEEGPYEQHF. In DNA, the CDR3 is TGCAGCGTTGAGGAGGGGCCCTACGAGCAGCACTTC.

The chain has TRBV4-2 and TRBJ2-3; TRBD2 is a possible D gene (6 bases). The V end was cut by 0 bases, the J end by 4 bases, with 8 bases between. Germline CDR1 LGHNA, CDR2 YNFKEQ. The CDR3 has 14 amino acids. The CDR3 spells CASSQESGADTQYF. The CDR3 bases are TGTGCCAGCAGCCAAGAGTCGGGGGCAGATACGCAGTATTTT.

The genes are TRBV29-1 and TRBJ2-7; D not resolved. The germline V and J ends were trimmed by 0 bases and 7 bases, with 10 bases remaining between them. CDR3 length equals 12 residues. The germline V gene has CDR1 SQVTM and CDR2 ANQGSEA. The CDR3 DNA reads as TGCAGCGTTGAAGAGCCCGAGATGGAGCAGTACTTC. Protein: CSVEEPEMEQYF.

The chain uses TRBV7-2 and TRBJ2-7; 9 nucleotides agree with TRBD1. The CDR3 is 17 residues long. Germline CDR1 SGHTA, CDR2 FQGNSA. Trimming took 4 bases from V and 2 from J; bases not matched to a gene: 12. The CDR3 sequence: CASSYRGGTGLTYEQYF. CDR3 coding DNA: TGTGCCAGCAGCTACCGAGGGGGGACAGGGCTGACCTACGAGCAGTACTTC.

The gene calls are TRBV28 and TRBJ1-1; perhaps TRBD1 as D (5 bases). The CDR3 contains 14 residues. Trimming shortened V by 7 bases and J by 4 bases, and 16 bases separated the two germline ends. Germline V gene sequence: CDR1 MDHEN, CDR2 SYDVKM. The CDR3 nucleotides are TGTGCCAGCACCCGAGGCAGGGCCGGCACTGAAGCTTTCTTT. Its protein product is CASTRGRAGTEAFF.

This rearrangement joins TRBV14 to TRBJ2-4, with 7 bases lining up with TRBD1. Germline CDR1 is SGHDN and CDR2 is FVKESK. The CDR3 consists of 14 residues. The junction had 11 bases not matched to a gene; V was cut back by 7 bases and J by 8 bases. CDR3 sequence reads: CASNPGTVRDIQYF. The CDR3 nucleotides are TGTGCCAGCAACCCTGGGACAGTGAGGGACATTCAGTACTTC.

The V and J genes are TRBV30 and TRBJ2-3, with D maybe TRBD1 (6 bases). The germline V and J ends were trimmed by 4 bases and 4 bases, with 15 bases remaining between them. Germline V gene sequence: CDR1 GTSNPN, CDR2 SVGIG (reference sequence). This CDR3 spans 14 amino acids. The CDR3 coding sequence is TGTGCCTGGAAAGTAAGGGGGAGAGCAGATACGCAGTATTTT. The encoded protein is CAWKVRGRADTQYF.

This chain's CDR3 is CASSPSLTRGANVLTF. The CDR3 DNA sequence: TGTGCCAGCAGCCCTTCATTGACAAGGGGGGCCAACGTCCTGACTTTC. This chain joins TRBV28 and TRBJ2-6, with D unresolved. This CDR3 is built from 16 residues. Looked up from germline, CDR1 is MDHEN and CDR2 is SYDVKM. V was cut by 6 bases and J by 4 bases, with 16 bases left in between.

This chain uses TRBV4-1 with TRBJ2-1, with 9 positions matching TRBD1. After removal of 1 base from V and 5 bases from J, the junction contained 15 bases not matched to a gene. Germline V gene data show CDR1 as MGHRA and CDR2 as YSYEKL. The CDR3 is made up of 19 amino acids. The CDR3 reads CASSQAPLRQGVRDNEQFF. As DNA, the CDR3 is TGCGCCAGCAGCCAAGCCCCCCTACGACAGGGGGTTAGGGACAATGAGCAGTTCTTC.

The chain carries TRBV4-2 and TRBJ2-7; the match to TRBD2 covers 10 bases. Germline-derived CDR1 and CDR2 are LGHNA and YNFKEQ. The CDR3 contains 16 residues. Trimming cost V 0 bases and J 2 bases; bases outside gene matches: 4. In DNA, the CDR3 is TGTGCCAGCAGCCAAGAGGAGCGGGAGGGGGCCTACGAGCAGTACTTC. Residues: CASSQEEREGAYEQYF.

In the case of this clone: A far larger clone lies a single base away; this is likely a read error. The gene calls are TRBV7-9 and TRBJ2-1; D is uncertain. Trimming took off 1 base at V and 2 bases at J, with 9 bases between the two ends. The CDR3 is 15 residues long. Germline V lookup: CDR1 SEHNR, CDR2 FQNEAQ (reference sequence). In DNA, the CDR3 is TGTGCCAGCAGCTTAGTTCCAGATGCCTACAATGAGCAGTTCTTC. It translates to CASSLVPDAYNEQFF.

Points on this clone: A far larger clone differs by one base, so this is likely a read error. In the same sample, other DNA sequences code for this CDR3. The chain carries TRBV7-9 and TRBJ1-4, with TRBD1 matching over 7 bases. CDR1 and CDR2 (germline): SEHNR, FQNEAQ (reference sequence). The junction had 13 bases not matched to a gene; V was cut back by 7 bases and J by 8 bases. CDR3 length equals 15 residues. The CDR3 DNA reads as TGTGCCAGCACCCCGGGGCTGACAGGGCCCGAAAAACTGTTTTTT. Protein product: CASTPGLTGPEKLFF.

This clone was seen only once. This chain uses TRBV9 with TRBJ2-3; no firm D call. The CDR3 length is 13 residues. Germline-derived CDR1 and CDR2 are SGDLS and YYNGEE. Trimming took off 5 bases at V and 6 bases at J, with 13 bases between the two ends. CDR3 loop: CASRDAKADTQYF. CDR3 bases: TGTGCCAGCAGGGATGCCAAAGCCGATACGCAGTATTTT. The variable domain in full, with the rest retrieved from reference TRBV9 and TRBJ2-3, is DSGVTQTPKHLITATGQRVTLRCSPRSGDLSVYWYQQSLDQGLQFLIQYYNGEERAKGNILERFSAQQFPDLHSELNLSSLELGDSALYFCASRDAKADTQYFGPGTRLTVL.

The genes are TRBV5-1 and TRBJ2-3; 7 bases map to TRBD1. Germline trimming cut 3 bases from V and 2 bases from J; bases unmatched to any gene: 3. This CDR3 spans 14 amino acids. Germline loops: CDR1 SGHRS, CDR2 YFSETQ. The CDR3 reads CASSSGQHTDTQYF. The CDR3 DNA reads as TGCGCCAGCAGCTCGGGACAGCACACAGATACGCAGTATTTT.

The chain has TRBV4-2 and TRBJ1-4; D may be TRBD1 (6 bases). Trimming left V 3 bases short and J 6 bases short, with 17 bases between. CDR1 is LGHNA, CDR2 YNFKEQ, per germline. The CDR3 consists of 16 residues. The CDR3 loop is CASSQGGGGGDEKLFF. CDR3 bases: TGTGCCAGCAGCCAGGGCGGAGGGGGGGGAGATGAAAAACTGTTTTTT.

This chain joins TRBV2 and TRBJ2-1; TRBD2 aligns across 7 bases. The CDR3 covers 15 residues. J gave up 6 bases and V 8 bases, and 13 bases lay outside the gene matches. CDR1 is SNHLY, CDR2 FYNNEI, per germline. The CDR3 DNA sequence: TGTGCCAGCGCCAGAGAGGCGGGAGCTCCCAATGAGCAGTTCTTC. It translates to CASAREAGAPNEQFF.

A remark on this clone: Only one base separates this from a far larger clonotype, so it likely reflects a read error. V usage is TRBV11-2 and J usage is TRBJ2-7; D call uncertain. This CDR3 comprises 15 residues. Per the germline V gene, CDR1 is SGHAT and CDR2 is FQNNGV. The CDR3 coding sequence is TGTGCCAGCAGCTTAGATTATTCTATCTCCTACGAGCAGCACTTC. Its protein product is CASSLDYSISYEQHF.